Listed below are T cell receptor beta chains from one sample, sequenced in a study of T cell responses to AZD1222 COVID-19 vaccine. The method was immunoSEQ multiplex PCR; TCRdb's version includes in-frame clones alone and lacks a portion of them. This sample has about 150,000 clones, with approximately 92% found just once. The material was peripheral blood, obtained on day 0 of AZD1222 vaccination. Receptors originate from an adult in good health. Each CDR3 is given with its conserved first and last residue. A D gene is named only where the DNA matches it firmly. The size of a clone is reported for some rows only, either as once, few or many, or as a class for expanded clones.

V gene	J gene	D gene	clone size	CDR3 protein	CDR3 DNA
TRBV7-9	TRBJ1-1	-	-	CASSIGIPGVDTEAFF	TGTGCCAGCAGCATAGGAATTCCGGGTGTTGACACTGAAGCTTTCTTT
TRBV6-2/TRBV6-3	TRBJ1-4	TRBD1	-	CASSSTGAPNEKLFF	TGTGCCAGCAGTTCCACAGGGGCACCTAATGAAAAACTGTTTTTT
TRBV6-2/TRBV6-3	TRBJ2-3	TRBD1	-	CASSYPTGTGSDTQYF	TGTGCCAGCAGTTACCCGACAGGGACGGGGTCGGATACGCAGTATTTT
TRBV30	TRBJ1-5	-	-	CAWSLGLHQPQHF	TGTGCCTGGAGTCTAGGGCTCCATCAGCCCCAGCATTTT
TRBV21-1	TRBJ1-1	-	-	CASTPTRGQGTEAFF	TGTGCCAGCACCCCGACCCGGGGGCAGGGCACTGAAGCTTTCTTT
TRBV7-3	TRBJ2-5	TRBD2	-	CASSLAGGETQYF	TGTGCCAGCAGCCTAGCGGGAGGGGAGACCCAGTACTTC
TRBV20-1	TRBJ2-5	TRBD2	-	CSASEGLAGPTQETQYF	TGCAGTGCTAGTGAGGGACTAGCGGGGCCCACCCAAGAGACCCAGTACTTC
TRBV9	TRBJ2-3	-	-	CASSPRLGADTQYF	TGTGCCAGCAGCCCTCGACTAGGGGCAGATACGCAGTATTTT
TRBV5-1	TRBJ2-3	TRBD2	-	CASSSGLAGGPVDTQYF	TGCGCCAGCAGCTCCGGACTAGCGGGGGGGCCGGTGGATACGCAGTATTTT
TRBV7-8	TRBJ2-7	-	-	CASSLLWTYTYEQYF	TGTGCCAGCAGCTTACTGTGGACATATACCTACGAGCAGTACTTC
TRBV3-1/TRBV3-2	TRBJ2-5	TRBD1	-	CASSQGPVSDRPRLTQYF	TGTGCCAGCAGCCAAGGACCGGTGTCGGACAGGCCCCGTCTGACCCAGTACTTC
TRBV28	TRBJ2-7	-	-	CASSLTSEQYF	TGTGCCAGCAGTTTAACTAGCGAGCAGTACTTC
TRBV18	TRBJ2-3	TRBD2	-	CASSPGLAGTDTQYF	TGTGCCAGCTCACCGGGACTAGCGGGGACAGATACGCAGTATTTT
TRBV4-1	TRBJ1-5	-	-	CASSQVQGKKDQPQHF	TGCGCCAGCAGCCAAGTTCAGGGGAAGAAGGATCAGCCCCAGCATTTT
TRBV21-1	TRBJ1-1	-	once	CASSKVEGGDTEAFF	TGTGCCAGCAGCAAAGTAGAAGGGGGGGACACTGAAGCTTTCTTT
TRBV2	TRBJ1-2	-	once	CASRGSAHGYTF	TGTGCCAGCAGGGGGTCTGCTCATGGCTACACCTTC
TRBV27	TRBJ1-5	-	-	CASKVGGEQPQHF	TGTGCCAGCAAGGTCGGGGGTGAGCAGCCCCAGCATTTT
TRBV2	TRBJ1-1	TRBD1	-	CASSGQGGLGTEAFF	TGTGCCAGCAGTGGACAGGGGGGATTGGGCACTGAAGCTTTCTTT
TRBV4-1	TRBJ2-7	-	-	CASSQEWGGWSYEQYF	TGCGCCAGCAGCCAAGAATGGGGCGGGTGGTCCTACGAGCAGTACTTC
TRBV30	TRBJ2-7	-	-	CAWSSGSYEQYF	TGTGCCTGGAGTTCGGGCAGCTACGAGCAGTACTTC
TRBV7-9	TRBJ2-1	TRBD1	-	CASSSVRTGDPYNEQFF	TGTGCCAGCAGCTCCGTCCGGACAGGAGATCCCTACAATGAGCAGTTCTTC
TRBV2	TRBJ2-3	TRBD2	-	CASSLSREGIDTQYF	TGTGCCAGCAGTCTCTCGCGGGAGGGCATAGATACGCAGTATTTT
TRBV6-2/TRBV6-3	TRBJ1-1	-	few	CASSYSLGGPGGRNTEAFF	TGTGCCAGCAGTTACTCGTTGGGGGGGCCAGGCGGCCGCAACACTGAAGCTTTCTTT
TRBV5-1	TRBJ1-6	-	-	CASSLEGDGNSPLHF	TGCGCCAGCAGCTTGGAAGGGGACGGGAATTCACCCCTCCACTTT
TRBV28	TRBJ1-5	TRBD1	-	CASSPDRGLQPQHF	TGTGCCAGCAGCCCAGACAGGGGATTACAGCCCCAGCATTTT
TRBV7-2	TRBJ1-4	-	-	CASSLAVGVSNEKLFF	TGTGCCAGCAGCTTAGCGGTCGGGGTTTCTAATGAAAAACTGTTTTTT
TRBV3-1/TRBV3-2	TRBJ1-1	-	-	CASSRIVSNTEAFF	TGTGCCAGCAGCCGGATCGTCTCGAACACTGAAGCTTTCTTT
TRBV19	TRBJ1-2	-	-	CASHSDKNNYGYTF	TGTGCCAGTCACTCGGACAAGAATAACTATGGCTACACCTTC
TRBV7-2	TRBJ2-2	TRBD2	once	CASSLIGGDNGELFF	TGTGCCAGCAGCTTAATTGGGGGGGATAACGGGGAGCTGTTTTTT
TRBV4-1	TRBJ2-5	-	-	CASSQDRRTVSNPQIRKETQYF	TGCGCCAGCAGCCAAGATCGCAGGACCGTGTCAAATCCACAAATACGAAAAGAGACCCAGTACTTC
TRBV18	TRBJ1-1	-	once	CASSPRGQTGNTEAFF	TGTGCCAGCTCACCAAGGGGCCAGACAGGGAACACTGAAGCTTTCTTT
TRBV4-1	TRBJ1-2	-	-	CASSQVGRMINNYGYTF	TGCGCCAGCAGCCAAGTGGGGCGTATGATAAATAACTATGGCTACACCTTC
TRBV6-6	TRBJ2-7	TRBD2	-	CASSWAPSGNSYEQYF	TGTGCCAGCAGTTGGGCGCCTAGCGGGAACTCCTACGAGCAGTACTTC
TRBV5-6	TRBJ2-2	-	-	CASSLGERNTGELFF	TGTGCCAGCAGCTTGGGGGAGAGAAACACCGGGGAGCTGTTTTTT
TRBV7-2	TRBJ2-5	TRBD2	-	CASSPQGGEGETQYF	TGTGCCAGCAGCCCCCAAGGAGGGGAGGGGGAGACCCAGTACTTC
TRBV29-1	TRBJ2-5	TRBD2	once	CSGTLAGAETQYF	TGCAGCGGGACCCTAGCGGGGGCAGAGACCCAGTACTTC
TRBV2	TRBJ1-1	-	-	CASSESAGRLTEAFF	TGTGCCAGCAGTGAATCAGCAGGGCGCCTTACTGAAGCTTTCTTT
TRBV27	TRBJ2-1	-	-	CASSPAQGGVYNEQFF	TGTGCCAGCAGCCCGGCTCAGGGCGGGGTTTACAATGAGCAGTTCTTC